This entry lists 30 T cell receptor beta chains sequenced from one sample in a study of CD8 T cells in ankylosing spondylitis. TCRdb re-called the 5' RACE reads through MiXCR, storing one row per CDR3 protein. The table shows about 240,000 distinct CDR3 sequences, with over 8.5% occurring only once. The source material was blood, either unsorted or a sorted T cell fraction (not recorded which). The receptors were sampled from a male donor with ankylosing spondylitis or in good health (not recorded which).

The chain is built from TRBV13 and TRBJ2-3; D is perhaps TRBD1 (6 bases). Trimming removed 4 bases at V and 1 base at J, with 12 bases between. The germline CDR1 and CDR2 sequences are PRHDT and FYEKMQ (reference sequence). The CDR3 totals 15 residues. The CDR3: CASSSWGQGTDTQYF. The CDR3 nucleotides are TGTGCCAGCAGCTCCTGGGGGCAGGGCACAGATACGCAGTATTTT. Using reference TRBV13 and TRBJ2-3 for the parts outside the CDR3, the full variable domain is AAGVIQSPRHLIKEKRETATLKCYPIPRHDTVYWYQQGPGQDPQFLISFYEKMQSDKGSIPDRFSAQQFSDYHSELNMSSLELGDSALYFCASSSWGQGTDTQYFGPGTRLTVL.

This clonotype was detected only a few times. This sequence joins TRBV20-1 and TRBJ1-6; D not certain. Germline CDR1 is DFQATT and CDR2 is SNEGSKA (reference sequence). Between the trimmed V and J ends, which lost 1 base and 1 base, there was a span of 8 bases. CDR3 length: 15 amino acids. CDR3 nucleotides: TGCAGTGCTAGAGCCGCCGGGTCCTATAATTCACCCCTCCACTTT. It is translated as CSARAAGSYNSPLHF.

The sample holds many counts of this clonotype. V gene TRBV24-1 combines with J gene TRBJ1-2; D ambiguous. Trimming cost V 3 bases and J 7 bases, with 5 bases left between them. The CDR3 contains 11 residues. CDR1 and CDR2 from the germline V gene are KGHDR and SFDVKD. The chain's CDR3 is CATSDGVGYTF. The CDR3 bases are TGTGCCACCAGTGATGGGGTTGGCTACACCTTC.

This clonotype was observed a few times. This rearrangement joins TRBV25-1 to TRBJ1-1; no firm D call. The CDR3 length is 14 residues. The V and J ends lost 1 base and 2 bases respectively, with 8 bases between them. Germline CDR1 MGHDK, CDR2 SYGVNS. The CDR3 DNA follows: TGTGCCAGCAGTGAATCATCGGGTAACACTGAAGCTTTCTTT. It encodes CASSESSGNTEAFF.

This chain links TRBV7-9 with TRBJ2-2; D may be TRBD2 (6 bases). Per germline, CDR1 SEHNR and CDR2 FQNEAQ (reference sequence). The CDR3 loop spans 16 amino acids. Trimming shortened V by 6 bases and J by 4 bases, and 18 bases separated the two germline ends. The DNA of the CDR3 is TGTGCCAGCAGTCCAGCCGGGGGTATCAGCACCGGGGAGCTGTTTTTT. This translates into CASSPAGGISTGELFF.

This clonotype came up many times. The chain combines TRBV12-3 or TRBV12-4 with TRBJ2-3; 7 bases are shared with TRBD1. V lost 3 bases to trimming and J lost 1 base; unmatched junction nucleotides: 7. The CDR3 runs 16 residues. CDR3 loop: CASSFLQGIGTDTQYF. The CDR3 coding sequence is TGTGCCAGCAGTTTTTTACAGGGGATCGGCACAGATACGCAGTATTTT.

This clonotype was observed a handful of times. V usage is TRBV27 and J usage is TRBJ2-7; perhaps D is TRBD1 or TRBD2 (5 bases each). Germline V lookup: CDR1 MNHEY, CDR2 SMNVEV (reference sequence). V was clipped by 4 bases and J by 3 bases, with 13 bases between them. This CDR3 region has 14 residues. The CDR3 sequence: CASSSAGANYEQYF. As DNA, the CDR3 is TGTGCCAGCAGTTCAGCCGGGGCTAACTACGAGCAGTACTTC.

This clonotype was picked up many times. The CDR3 spells CASSVGGRAEDTQYF. The CDR3 DNA reads TGTGCCAGCAGCGTAGGAGGGAGGGCCGAAGATACGCAGTATTTT. This chain links TRBV9 with TRBJ2-3, with 7 bases that match TRBD2. This CDR3 region has 15 residues. With V trimmed by 0 bases and J by 5 bases, 6 bases remained unmatched. Germline-derived CDR1 and CDR2 are SGDLS and YYNGEE. Complete variable domain (other parts from reference TRBV9 and TRBJ2-3): DSGVTQTPKHLITATGQRVTLRCSPRSGDLSVYWYQQSLDQGLQFLIQYYNGEERAKGNILERFSAQQFPDLHSELNLSSLELGDSALYFCASSVGGRAEDTQYFGPGTRLTVL.

This clonotype has a count of ten or more. This chain connects TRBV28 to TRBJ1-1; 8 bases agree with TRBD1. The CDR3 length is 17 residues. The germline V gene has CDR1 MDHEN and CDR2 SYDVKM. V shed 0 bases, J shed 1 base, and the junction held 7 bases outside the gene matches. The CDR3 sequence is CASSLWITGGTNTEAFF. Written as DNA, the CDR3 is TGTGCCAGCAGTTTATGGATCACAGGGGGAACGAACACTGAAGCTTTCTTT.

This clonotype was counted ten times or more. The chain joins TRBV5-1 to TRBJ2-2; tentatively, D is TRBD2 (5 bases). Trimming took 7 bases from V and 6 from J, leaving 13 bases between them. This CDR3 has 13 amino acids. The germline gives CDR1 SGHRS, CDR2 YFSETQ. The CDR3 loop is CASYSERPGELFF. CDR3 nucleotide sequence: TGCGCCAGCTATAGCGAGAGGCCCGGGGAGCTGTTTTTT.

V usage is TRBV11-2 and J usage is TRBJ1-1; D remains unclear. The CDR3 spans 14 residues. Germline V gene lookup returns CDR1 SGHAT and CDR2 FQNNGV. The ends were cut back, 5 bases at V and 3 bases at J, with 13 bases in the middle. This CDR3 is CASSRPSWDTEAFF. The CDR3 bases are TGTGCCAGCAGCCGGCCGAGTTGGGACACTGAAGCTTTCTTT.

Ten or more counts support this clonotype. This chain joins TRBV20-1 and TRBJ2-1; D unclear. Germline V lookup: CDR1 DFQATT, CDR2 SNEGSKA (reference sequence). Trimming stripped 0 bases from V and 9 bases from J, with 12 bases between. The CDR3 length is 13 residues. CDR3 amino acids: CSARERGVSEQFF. The CDR3, as DNA: TGCAGTGCTAGAGAACGTGGGGTTAGTGAGCAGTTCTTC.

This clonotype came up many times. This chain links TRBV5-1 with TRBJ2-7, with D perhaps TRBD2 (6 bases). This CDR3 comprises 15 residues. Germline V gives CDR1 SGHRS, CDR2 YFSETQ. V gave up 0 bases and J gave up 6 bases, with 16 bases separating them. This chain's CDR3 is CASSLGAGSYSEQYF. The CDR3, as DNA: TGCGCCAGCAGCTTGGGTGCGGGGTCTTACTCCGAGCAGTACTTC.

This clonotype has a count of ten or more. The V and J genes are TRBV6-4 and TRBJ1-5, with D possibly being TRBD1 (5 bases). From germline, CDR1 is MRHNA and CDR2 SNTAGT. The ends were cut back, 6 bases at V and 0 bases at J, with 12 bases in the middle. The CDR3 spans 15 residues. The CDR3 spells CASSHDSDSNQPQHF. Here the CDR3 DNA reads TGTGCCAGCAGCCACGACAGTGATAGCAATCAGCCCCAGCATTTT.

This clonotype occurred many times. The V gene is TRBV12-3 or TRBV12-4, the J gene TRBJ1-5; D remains unclear. The CDR3 length is 16 residues. V was pared by 3 bases and J by 0 bases, with 12 bases between. For the CDR3, the DNA is TGTGCCAGCAGTTTGACGGGGTACGGTAGCAATCAGCCCCAGCATTTT. Its translation is CASSLTGYGSNQPQHF.

This clonotype came up many times. V usage is TRBV5-1 and J usage is TRBJ1-1; perhaps TRBD1 as D (6 bases). With 4 bases removed from V and 3 bases from J, the gap between germline ends came to 16 bases. Germline CDR1 reads SGHRS; CDR2 reads YFSETQ. The CDR3 sequence is 15 residues long. This chain's CDR3 is CASSIGQPGDTEAFF. CDR3 sequence (DNA): TGCGCCAGCAGCATTGGACAGCCCGGGGACACTGAAGCTTTCTTT.

This clonotype was seen a handful of times. The gene calls are TRBV28 and TRBJ2-1; D gene ambiguous. V shed 5 bases and J shed 4 bases, with 18 bases lying between them. In germline, CDR1 is MDHEN, CDR2 SYDVKM. CDR3 size: 16 residues. CDR3 sequence reads: CASSNQPRGRYNEQFF. The DNA for the CDR3 is TGTGCCAGCAGTAACCAACCACGCGGTCGGTACAATGAGCAGTTCTTC.

This clonotype was picked up a small number of times. The chain uses TRBV12-3 or TRBV12-4 and TRBJ2-7; 10 positions agree with TRBD1. The CDR3 has 14 residues. V lost 4 bases to trimming and J lost 6 bases; unmatched junction nucleotides: 6. The CDR3 DNA sequence: TGTGCCAGCAGTTCCGGGACAGGGGATATCGAGCAGTACTTC. Encoded protein: CASSSGTGDIEQYF.

This clonotype was seen many times. The J gene is TRBJ1-2, the V gene TRBV29-1, with D perhaps matching TRBD1 (6 bases). The CDR3 is 11 residues long. Germline-derived CDR1 and CDR2 are SQVTM and ANQGSEA. Trimming left V 6 bases short and J 7 bases short, with 12 bases between. The CDR3 DNA is TGCAGCGTCGCACAGGGTGGTGGCTACACCTTC. Translating gives CSVAQGGGYTF. The complete variable domain, with remaining parts taken from reference TRBV29-1 and TRBJ1-2, reads SAVISQKPSRDICQRGTSLTIQCQVDSQVTMMFWYRQQPGQSLTLIATANQGSEATYESGFVIDKFPISRPNLTFSTLTVSNMSPEDSSIYLCSVAQGGGYTFGSGTRLTVV.

This clonotype was recorded many times. J is TRBJ1-2 and V is TRBV5-1; maybe TRBD1 (6 bases). The CDR3 sequence is 14 residues long. Germline CDR1 reads SGHRS; CDR2 reads YFSETQ. With 5 bases removed from V and 8 bases from J, the gap between germline ends came to 19 bases. The CDR3 bases are TGCGCCAGCAGGCGGACAGAAGAATTCGACGGCTACACCTTC. Its translation is CASRRTEEFDGYTF.

A remark on this clonotype: A much larger clone differs by one base, so this may be a read error. J is TRBJ1-2 and V is TRBV10-3; 8 bases map to TRBD1. The junction had 10 bases not matched to a gene; V was cut back by 10 bases and J by 6 bases. CDR1 is ENHRY and CDR2 is SYGVKD in the germline V gene. This CDR3 is 13 amino acids long. The CDR3 reads CASSPVDRDGYTF. In nucleotides, the CDR3 is TGTGCCAGCAGCCCCGTGGACAGGGATGGCTACACCTTC.

J is TRBJ1-1 and V is TRBV5-1; D is perhaps TRBD1 (5 bases). Germline lookup yields CDR1 SGHRS and CDR2 YFSETQ. The germline V and J ends were trimmed by 0 bases and 10 bases, with 13 bases remaining between them. The length of the CDR3 is 13 residues. CDR3 bases: TGCGCCAGCAGCTTGGACGGGGTCGGGGGAGCTTTCTTT. It is translated as CASSLDGVGGAFF.

This clonotype was picked up many times. The CDR3 nucleotides are TGCAGTGCTAACGTCGGGTCGAGCGCACCAGATACGCAGTATTTT. It encodes CSANVGSSAPDTQYF. This rearrangement joins TRBV20-1 to TRBJ2-3; no firm D call. Trimming cost V 4 bases and J 4 bases, with 18 bases left between them. The germline gives CDR1 DFQATT, CDR2 SNEGSKA (reference sequence). CDR3 size: 15 residues.

This clonotype came up many times. V usage is TRBV5-1 and J usage is TRBJ2-1, with D perhaps matching TRBD1 or TRBD2 (5 bases each). The length of the CDR3 is 13 residues. V was trimmed by 5 bases and J by 7 bases, leaving 13 bases between them. Germline CDR1 is SGHRS and CDR2 is YFSETQ. The CDR3 DNA reads TGCGCCAGCAGGGGGACCCCCGGTAATGAGCAGTTCTTC. This translates into CASRGTPGNEQFF.

This clonotype was counted many times. The chain links TRBV3-1 to TRBJ2-2, with TRBD2 matching 11 bases. V lost 1 base to trimming and J lost 6 bases; unmatched junction nucleotides: 4. Per germline, CDR1 LGHDT and CDR2 YNNKEL (reference sequence). This CDR3 is 16 amino acids long. The CDR3 sequence is CASSQGLAGPPGELFF. DNA of the CDR3: TGTGCCAGCAGCCAAGGACTAGCGGGGCCCCCCGGGGAGCTGTTTTTT.

The V gene is TRBV19, the J gene TRBJ2-7, with D unresolved. Germline V CDR1 and CDR2: LNHDA, SQIVND (reference sequence). The CDR3 contains 11 residues. V gave up 4 bases and J gave up 5 bases, with 6 bases separating them. The CDR3 nucleotides read TGTGCCAGTAGTACCCCAGACGAGCAGTACTTC. Translating gives CASSTPDEQYF.

This clonotype was observed at least ten times. The chain joins TRBV28 to TRBJ2-1, with 8 bases that match TRBD2. This CDR3 spans 18 amino acids. J gave up 4 bases and V 3 bases, and 14 bases lay outside the gene matches. Germline CDR1 is MDHEN and CDR2 is SYDVKM. DNA of the CDR3: TGTGCCAGCAGTTTCTATCGCCTACGGGGGGGGTTTTACAATGAGCAGTTCTTC. It is translated as CASSFYRLRGGFYNEQFF.

This clonotype was picked up many times. The chain joins TRBV4-2 to TRBJ2-3, with 8 bases that match TRBD2. The CDR3 runs to 14 residues. After removal of 1 base from V and 5 bases from J, the junction contained 2 bases not matched to a gene. CDR1 is LGHNA, CDR2 YNFKEQ, per germline. The CDR3 coding sequence is TGTGCCAGCAGCCAAGCGGGGGGGCGAGATACGCAGTATTTT. Protein sequence: CASSQAGGRDTQYF.

In this sample, this clonotype turned up a few times. The gene calls are TRBV29-1 and TRBJ2-2; D is unresolved. The V and J ends lost 3 bases and 0 bases respectively, with 5 bases between them. Germline CDR1 SQVTM, CDR2 ANQGSEA. The CDR3 is made up of 13 amino acids. As DNA, the CDR3 is TGCAGCGTTGATAAAGCGAACACCGGGGAGCTGTTTTTT. This translates into CSVDKANTGELFF.

This clonotype appeared a few times. The J gene is TRBJ1-5, the V gene TRBV20-1; D gene unclear. V lost 6 bases, J lost 4 bases, and 13 bases lay in between. Germline V gene lookup returns CDR1 DFQATT and CDR2 SNEGSKA (reference sequence). This CDR3 has 13 residues. The CDR3 DNA reads TGCAGTGCCCAAATTGGGGTTAATCAGCCCCAGCATTTT. Protein product: CSAQIGVNQPQHF.